The 25 T cell receptor beta chains in this list originate from one sample, sequenced in a study of OX40 agonist ivuxolimab in advanced cancers. The receptor library was made with the immunoSEQ multiplex PCR assay. Held by TCRdb, this immuneACCESS table contains in-frame sequences only and omits some clones. Under half of the omission traces to an unresolved V gene where checked; the cause of the rest is unknown. The sample data list about 52,000 clones, and approximately 94% of these were observed just once. The ten largest clones represent 9% to 15% of the sample. This sample comprised CD4+ or CD8+ T cells sorted from blood, obtained in a trial of the OX40 agonist ivuxolimab. The receptors stem from an adult with an advanced solid tumor such as melanoma, head and neck, liver or kidney cancer.

This chain joins TRBV2 and TRBJ2-5; D unresolved. V dropped 3 bases and J dropped 1 base, with 3 bases sitting between them. The CDR3 is made up of 12 amino acids. CDR1 SNHLY and CDR2 FYNNEI come from the germline V gene. CDR3: CASSDSQETQYF. The CDR3 nucleotides are TGTGCCAGCAGTGATAGCCAAGAGACCCAGTACTTC.

The chain joins TRBV27 to TRBJ2-3; 9 bases fit TRBD2. The CDR3 extends over 15 amino acids. The J segment lost 6 bases and the V segment lost 0 bases, leaving 4 bases of the junction unmatched. Germline values: CDR1 MNHEY, CDR2 SMNVEV (reference sequence). The CDR3 reads CASSLSAGGPDTQYF. The CDR3 DNA is TGTGCCAGCAGTTTATCAGCGGGAGGCCCCGATACGCAGTATTTT.

J is TRBJ2-7 and V is TRBV7-2, with D possibly matching TRBD2 (6 bases). Germline lookup yields CDR1 SGHTA and CDR2 FQGNSA. V lost 0 bases to trimming and J lost 1 base, with 7 bases between them. This CDR3 is 14 amino acids long. The CDR3 bases are TGTGCCAGCAGCTTAGCGGGAGGATCCTACGAGCAGTACTTC. Protein product: CASSLAGGSYEQYF.

The gene calls are TRBV9 and TRBJ2-3; TRBD2 aligns across 8 bases. Germline V gene sequence: CDR1 SGDLS, CDR2 YYNGEE. The J segment lost 3 bases and the V segment lost 3 bases, leaving 15 bases of the junction unmatched. The length of the CDR3 is 18 residues. The CDR3 DNA is TGTGCCAGCAGCGCCCATTCCGGGGGGGGTGGCGTGACAGATACGCAGTATTTT. This codes for CASSAHSGGGGVTDTQYF.

This chain uses TRBV9 with TRBJ2-4; possibly TRBD2 for D (6 bases). V shed 0 bases and J shed 3 bases, with 7 bases lying between them. Germline CDR1 is SGDLS and CDR2 is YYNGEE. The CDR3 is 14 residues long. DNA for the CDR3: TGTGCCAGCAGCGTAGGGGGAGGCAAAAACATTCAGTACTTC. Protein product: CASSVGGGKNIQYF.

The chain carries TRBV28 and TRBJ1-2; 8 bases line up with TRBD1. The ends lost 5 bases at V and 4 bases at J; junction bases unmatched: 12. Germline lookup yields CDR1 MDHEN and CDR2 SYDVKM. The CDR3 is 16 amino acids. CDR3 loop: CASSLKAGTGVYGYTF. The CDR3 DNA sequence: TGTGCCAGCAGTCTCAAGGCCGGGACAGGCGTCTATGGCTACACCTTC.

CDR3 region: CASSQPGRGNEQYF. CDR3 DNA sequence: TGCGCCAGCAGCCAGCCGGGCAGGGGCAACGAGCAGTACTTC. The V gene is TRBV4-1, the J gene TRBJ2-7; tentative D call: TRBD1 (6 bases). Germline V gene sequence: CDR1 MGHRA, CDR2 YSYEKL. The CDR3 has 14 amino acids. V was clipped by 3 bases and J by 5 bases, with 14 bases between them.

In DNA form, the CDR3 reads TGTGCCAGCTCGCCGTTGTTCGAGCGGAACACCGGGGAGCTGTTTTTT. Its protein product is CASSPLFERNTGELFF. The chain couples TRBV18 to TRBJ2-2; no reliable D call. V lost 6 bases and J 1 base, leaving 15 bases between the germline ends. The CDR3 extends over 16 amino acids. Germline CDR1 KGHSH, CDR2 LQKENI.

As DNA, the CDR3 is TGTGCCAGCATCCCGGGACTAGCGTCACGGTGGTTCTTC. Its translation: CASIPGLASRWFF. The rearrangement links TRBV7-9 to TRBJ2-1, with 10 bases identical to TRBD2. CDR3 length equals 13 residues. In germline, CDR1 is SEHNR, CDR2 FQNEAQ (reference sequence). The ends lost 7 bases at V and 15 bases at J; junction bases unmatched: 12.

The chain uses TRBV28 and TRBJ1-5, with D possibly matching TRBD1 (5 bases). Germline V lookup: CDR1 MDHEN, CDR2 SYDVKM. CDR3 length: 14 amino acids. V was trimmed by 6 bases and J by 5 bases, leaving 14 bases between them. CDR3 nucleotide sequence: TGTGCCAGCAGGGAGGACATAAGCTATCAGCCCCAGCATTTT. Translation gives CASREDISYQPQHF.

This clone has just one count. Here the CDR3 DNA reads TGTGCCAGCAGCTCCTCGGGACTAGCGTATGAGCAGTTCTTC. It is translated as CASSSSGLAYEQFF. The rearrangement links TRBV28 to TRBJ2-1, with 10 bases that match TRBD2. CDR3 length equals 14 residues. V gave up 6 bases and J gave up 8 bases; unmatched junction bases: 7. Germline V CDR1 and CDR2: MDHEN, SYDVKM.

The chain couples TRBV9 to TRBJ1-5; the D is unclear. V was shortened by 1 base and J by 5 bases, with 13 bases between the two germline ends. The CDR3 spans 15 residues. Germline CDR1 and CDR2: SGDLS and YYNGEE. CDR3 residues: CASSVSDGEYQPQHF. The CDR3 DNA reads as TGTGCCAGCAGCGTATCTGACGGGGAGTATCAGCCCCAGCATTTT. Filled out from reference TRBV9 and TRBJ1-5, the complete variable domain reads DSGVTQTPKHLITATGQRVTLRCSPRSGDLSVYWYQQSLDQGLQFLIQYYNGEERAKGNILERFSAQQFPDLHSELNLSSLELGDSALYFCASSVSDGEYQPQHFGDGTRLSIL.

The chain couples TRBV6-6 to TRBJ1-2, with D maybe TRBD1 (5 bases). Trimming left V 5 bases short and J 4 bases short, with 17 bases between. The CDR3 sequence is 15 residues long. Germline-derived CDR1 and CDR2 are MNHNY and SVGAGI (reference sequence). CDR3 residues: CASSADGQGFYGYTF. The CDR3 DNA reads TGTGCCAGCAGTGCCGATGGGCAGGGCTTCTATGGCTACACCTTC.

Written as DNA, the CDR3 is TGTGCCACCCTGATGGCGGAGAAAGCTAACTATGGCTACACCTTC. Protein sequence: CATLMAEKANYGYTF. The chain recombines TRBV2 with TRBJ1-2; D call uncertain. CDR1 is SNHLY, CDR2 FYNNEI, per germline. CDR3 size: 15 residues. V was cut by 10 bases and J by 0 bases, with 18 bases left in between.

The rearrangement joins TRBV5-4 to TRBJ2-1; perhaps TRBD1 as D (5 bases). The germline V and J ends were trimmed by 5 bases and 1 base, with 19 bases remaining between them. CDR1 and CDR2 from the germline V gene are SGHNT and YYREEE (reference sequence). There are 17 residues in the CDR3. CDR3 sequence: CASRPTASQVSYNEQFF. For the CDR3, the DNA is TGTGCCAGCAGACCGACAGCTTCCCAAGTATCCTACAATGAGCAGTTCTTC. The variable domain in full, with the rest retrieved from reference TRBV5-4 and TRBJ2-1, is ETGVTQSPTHLIKTRGQQVTLRCSSQSGHNTVSWYQQALGQGPQFIFQYYREEENGRGNFPPRFSGLQFPNYSSELNVNALELDDSALYLCASRPTASQVSYNEQFFGPGTRLTVL.

The V call is TRBV2, the J call TRBJ2-7; D may be TRBD2 (7 bases). V lost 5 bases and J 3 bases, leaving 11 bases between the germline ends. The length of the CDR3 is 13 residues. Germline V gives CDR1 SNHLY, CDR2 FYNNEI. CDR3 sequence: CASSRGGFYEQYF. The CDR3 nucleotides are TGTGCCAGCAGTAGGGGGGGATTCTACGAGCAGTACTTC. The full variable domain, completed using reference TRBV2 and TRBJ2-7, is EPEVTQTPSHQVTQMGQEVILRCVPISNHLYFYWYRQILGQKVEFLVSFYNNEISEKSEIFDDQFSVERPDGSNFTLKIRSTKLEDSAMYFCASSRGGFYEQYFGPGTRLTVT.

The CDR3 region has the DNA TGTGCCAGCAGTGACCGATCGGAGGTTGAGCAGTTCTTC. Residues: CASSDRSEVEQFF. The chain is built from TRBV6-1 and TRBJ2-1, with D possibly matching TRBD2 (5 bases). The CDR3 length is 13 residues. The V end lost 3 bases, the J end lost 9 bases, and 12 bases lay between the germline ends. Germline CDR1 is MNHNS and CDR2 is SASEGT.

The chain links TRBV7-9 to TRBJ2-1; 16 bases align to TRBD2. This CDR3 has 18 residues. The germline V gene encodes CDR1 SEHNR and CDR2 FQNEAQ (reference sequence). Losses at the gene ends were 5 bases for V and 2 bases for J; bases not matched to a gene: 6. As DNA, the CDR3 is TGTGCCAGCAGCGGAACCGGGACTAGCGGGAGGGCCTACAATGAGCAGTTCTTC. This gives the protein CASSGTGTSGRAYNEQFF.

This rearrangement joins TRBV9 to TRBJ2-7; the match to TRBD2 covers 9 bases. Unmatched junction bases numbered 5, after V lost 3 bases and J lost 1 base. CDR1 SGDLS and CDR2 YYNGEE come from the germline V gene. The CDR3 contains 15 residues. DNA of the CDR3: TGTGCCAGCAGCGGGTATAGCGGGAGTTCCTACGAGCAGTACTTC. Protein product: CASSGYSGSSYEQYF.

The rearrangement uses TRBV7-9 and TRBJ2-3, with D perhaps TRBD2 (6 bases). The CDR3 totals 17 residues. Trimming removed 5 bases at V and 0 bases at J, with 18 bases between. Germline values: CDR1 SEHNR, CDR2 FQNEAQ (reference sequence). The CDR3 DNA is TGTGCCAGCAGCCCAGAGGAGGGTTCGTATAGCACAGATACGCAGTATTTT. Translating gives CASSPEEGSYSTDTQYF.

The CDR3 region is CASSFGTYNEQFF. CDR3 bases: TGTGCCAGCAGTTTCGGGACTTATAATGAGCAGTTCTTC. This rearrangement joins TRBV5-5 to TRBJ2-1; TRBD2 is a possible D gene (6 bases). The V end was cut by 5 bases, the J end by 7 bases, with 13 bases between. The CDR3 has 13 residues. From germline, CDR1 is SGHKS and CDR2 YYEKEE (reference sequence).

The chain recombines TRBV6-5 with TRBJ2-1; 12 bases map to TRBD2. In germline, CDR1 is MNHEY, CDR2 SVGAGI. The ends lost 7 bases at V and 5 bases at J; junction bases unmatched: 6. This CDR3 contains 15 residues. As DNA, the CDR3 is TGTGCCAGCAATCCCCTAGCGGGAGGGGACAATGAGCAGTTCTTC. The encoded protein is CASNPLAGGDNEQFF.

This clone was seen just once. The J gene is TRBJ2-3, the V gene TRBV18; D may correspond to TRBD1 or TRBD2 (5 bases each). The germline CDR1 and CDR2 sequences are KGHSH and LQKENI. The CDR3 runs 17 residues. Trimming stripped 0 bases from V and 4 bases from J, with 17 bases between. The CDR3 bases are TGTGCCAGCTCACCACCCACTGAGGGACGGTACGCAGATACGCAGTATTTT. This translates into CASSPPTEGRYADTQYF. Filled out from reference TRBV18 and TRBJ2-3, the complete variable domain reads NAGVMQNPRHLVRRRGQEARLRCSPMKGHSHVYWYRQLPEEGLKFMVYLQKENIIDESGMPKERFSAEFPKEGPSILRIQQVVRGDSAAYFCASSPPTEGRYADTQYFGPGTRLTVL.

The chain recombines TRBV6-6 with TRBJ2-5; TRBD1 matches 7 bases. There are 14 residues in the CDR3. The germline CDR1 and CDR2 sequences are MNHNY and SVGAGI (reference sequence). V was pared by 4 bases and J by 5 bases, with 7 bases of the junction left unmatched. The CDR3 DNA follows: TGTGCCAGCAGTTCTACAGGGGTAAGGGAGACCCAGTACTTC. Its translation: CASSSTGVRETQYF.

This clone appeared a single time. This chain uses TRBV15 with TRBJ2-1; unclear D gene. The germline V gene has CDR1 LNHNV and CDR2 YYDKDF (reference sequence). There are 13 residues in the CDR3. Trimming took 0 bases from V and 10 from J, leaving 10 bases between them. This chain's CDR3 is CATSRDPAIEQFF. The DNA of the CDR3 is TGTGCCACCAGCAGAGATCCGGCCATAGAGCAGTTCTTC.